This T cell receptor beta chain is drawn from a study of blood T cell repertoires in COVID-19. Across the study: COVID-19 samples collected from the United States, Italy and Spain covered acute and convalescent phases. The analysed material was cDNA or gDNA that came from T cells, B-cell-depleted T cells, or PBMCs.

As processed by the authors: Estimated nucleated cell counts came from reference gene primer amplification. Only in-frame clones appear in the TCRdb table, and some are missing; sequencing was by immunoSEQ multiplex PCR. Clone size and V and J calls were adopted from that table, with D and trimming inferred from the DNA. The table includes tens of thousands of clones, over 75% detected once. Looked up from germline, CDR1 is GTSNPN and CDR2 is SVGIG (reference sequence). CDR3 length equals 15 residues. V dropped 3 bases and J dropped 0 bases, with 12 bases sitting between them. This clone has just one count.

Sequencing was performed on peripheral blood. The sequence derives from a man between 60 and 75 years old with acute or convalescent COVID-19. V usage is TRBV30 and J usage is TRBJ2-4; D possibly corresponds to TRBD2 (5 bases). CDR3: CAWSRVGVAKNIQYF. DNA of the CDR3: TGTGCCTGGAGCCGCGTCGGGGTAGCCAAAAACATTCAGTACTTC. The whole variable domain, remainder taken from reference TRBV30 and TRBJ2-4, is SQTIHQWPATLVQPVGSPLSLECTVEGTSNPNLYWYRQAAGRGLQLLFYSVGIGQISSEVPQNLSASRPQDRQFILSSKKLLLSDSGFYLCAWSRVGVAKNIQYFGAGTRLSVL.